What follows describes a single TCR beta chain. Its specificity is not known. Under the authors' procedure: Samples contained a median of roughly 93,000 TCRs, with a range of about 23,224 to 700,000. TCRdb itself ran the RACE reads through MiXCR, one entry per CDR3 protein. For this entry, the V and J calls and clone size follow TCRdb and not the study's own pipeline. Among some 110,000 distinct CDR3 sequences listed, roughly 12% were seen once. The time point was: pre-sensitization, week 0. The treatment here: therapeutic diphenylcyclopropenone sensitization with weekly scalp DPC. The germline V and J ends were trimmed by 10 bases and 1 base, with 13 bases remaining between them. The CDR3 consists of 13 residues. Germline V gene sequence: CDR1 SEHNR, CDR2 FQNEAQ (reference sequence). The data belong to a study of human T cells and chemical hapten exposure. Study details: Variation in per-sample TCR yields came mainly from small pooled library volume differences. Study observations and caveats: As the donors had alopecia, their immune response may differ from healthy people's.

V is TRBV7-9 and J is TRBJ1-1, with D maybe TRBD1 (6 bases). The sequencing here drew on whole blood, taken in connection with sensitization to the hapten diphenylcyclopropenone (DPC). This TCR was recovered from a woman aged 50 to 65 with alopecia areata. Some clones in this sample may be carry-over from other donors' samples. This CDR3 is CATTGGPNTEAFF. Here the CDR3 DNA reads TGTGCCACCACTGGGGGCCCGAACACTGAAGCTTTCTTT. Looking up the rest from reference TRBV7-9 and TRBJ1-1 gives the full variable domain: DTGVSQNPRHKITKRGQNVTFRCDPISEHNRLYWYRQTLGQGPEFLTYFQNEAQLEKSRLLSDRFSAERPKGSFSTLEIQRTEQGDSAMYLCATTGGPNTEAFFGQGTRLTVV.